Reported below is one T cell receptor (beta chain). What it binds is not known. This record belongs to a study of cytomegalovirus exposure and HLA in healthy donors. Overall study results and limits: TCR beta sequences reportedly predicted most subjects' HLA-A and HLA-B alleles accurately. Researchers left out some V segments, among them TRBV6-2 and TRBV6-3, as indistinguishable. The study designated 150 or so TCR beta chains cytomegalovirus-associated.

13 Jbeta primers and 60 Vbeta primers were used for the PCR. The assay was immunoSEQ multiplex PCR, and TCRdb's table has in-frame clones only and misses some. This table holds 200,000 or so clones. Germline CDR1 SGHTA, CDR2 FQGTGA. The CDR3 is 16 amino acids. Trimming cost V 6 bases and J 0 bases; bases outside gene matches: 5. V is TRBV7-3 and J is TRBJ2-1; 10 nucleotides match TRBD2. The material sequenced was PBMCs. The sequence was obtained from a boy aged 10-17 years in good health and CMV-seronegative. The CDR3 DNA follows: TGTGCCAGCAGTGACCTAGCGGGGGTCTCCTACAATGAGCAGTTCTTC. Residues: CASSDLAGVSYNEQFF.